Shown below are 6 T cell receptor beta chains from a single sample sequenced in a study of identifying expanded T cells in peripheral blood (dated by TCRdb to about 2019). Library construction relied on the immunoSEQ multiplex PCR assay. Entries here come from immuneACCESS through TCRdb and include only in-frame sequences with V and J called. Some clones fail to appear in such tables; in the studies checked, an unresolved V gene covers under half of the shortfall, and the cause of the remainder is unknown. This sample has about 52,000 clones in its table, and approximately 79% of those were observed once. Of the sample, 11% to 15% falls within the top ten clones. Sequencing was performed on blood. The receptors were gathered from a person between 18 and 75 years old in good health.

The V and J genes are TRBV7-2 and TRBJ2-7, with D maybe TRBD2 (6 bases). The CDR3 loop spans 15 amino acids. Per the germline V gene, CDR1 is SGHTA and CDR2 is FQGNSA. Trimming took off 5 bases at V and 2 bases at J, with 16 bases between the two ends. CDR3 DNA: TGTGCCAGCAGCACAGAGGGACTGAAAACCTACGAGCAGTACTTC. It codes for CASSTEGLKTYEQYF.

Only one count was recorded for this clone. The chain links TRBV27 to TRBJ1-4; TRBD1 is a possible D gene (5 bases). CDR3 length equals 16 residues. Trimming pared 5 bases from V and 3 bases from J, leaving 16 bases between. In germline, CDR1 is MNHEY, CDR2 SMNVEV (reference sequence). CDR3 protein: CASSPSRGPSNEKLFF. DNA for the CDR3: TGTGCCAGCAGTCCCTCTAGGGGACCGTCTAATGAAAAACTGTTTTTT.

This chain uses TRBV6-6 with TRBJ1-2; D is uncertain. This CDR3 has 13 amino acids. Germline lookup yields CDR1 MNHNY and CDR2 SVGAGI (reference sequence). Trimming cost V 8 bases and J 4 bases, with 14 bases left between them. The CDR3 loop is CASGPVPSYGYTF. The CDR3 coding sequence is TGTGCCAGCGGTCCAGTTCCATCCTATGGCTACACCTTC.

The chain employs TRBV5-5 and TRBJ2-1, with D possibly matching TRBD2 (6 bases). Germline V gene lookup returns CDR1 SGHKS and CDR2 YYEKEE (reference sequence). The length of the CDR3 is 14 residues. V lost 6 bases, J lost 2 bases, and 12 bases lay in between. The chain's CDR3 is CASTFGGTYNEQFF. As DNA, the CDR3 is TGTGCCAGCACCTTCGGGGGTACCTACAATGAGCAGTTCTTC.

This clone has only one observation. The V gene is TRBV5-4, the J gene TRBJ2-1, with D perhaps TRBD1 (6 bases). The V end was cut by 4 bases, the J end by 7 bases, with 18 bases between. Germline loops: CDR1 SGHNT, CDR2 YYREEE (reference sequence). CDR3 length: 15 residues. The CDR3 DNA follows: TGTGCCAGCAGCGAAGTGGTTAGGGGGAAGAATGAGCAGTTCTTC. Translation: CASSEVVRGKNEQFF.

The chain combines TRBV14 with TRBJ1-2, with TRBD1 as a possible D gene (5 bases). The V end was cut by 0 bases, the J end by 7 bases, with 15 bases between. CDR1 and CDR2 from the germline V gene are SGHDN and FVKESK. The CDR3 is made up of 15 amino acids. Here the CDR3 reads CASSQDQGGFGGYTF. The CDR3 region has the DNA TGTGCCAGCAGCCAAGATCAGGGAGGTTTTGGTGGCTACACCTTC.